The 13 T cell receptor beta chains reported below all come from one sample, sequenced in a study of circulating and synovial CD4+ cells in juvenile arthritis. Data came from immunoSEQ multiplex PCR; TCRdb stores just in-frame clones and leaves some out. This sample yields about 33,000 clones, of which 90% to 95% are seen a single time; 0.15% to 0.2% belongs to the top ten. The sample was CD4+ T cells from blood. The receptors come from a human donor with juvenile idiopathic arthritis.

The CDR3, as DNA: TGTGCCAGCAGCCAAGTCGTGGGGAGTTGGACTGAAGCTTTCTTT. Its translation: CASSQVVGSWTEAFF. The V call is TRBV4-2, the J call TRBJ1-1; the D is unclear. Trimming pared 1 base from V and 5 bases from J, leaving 14 bases between. This CDR3 contains 15 residues. Germline CDR1 and CDR2: LGHNA and YNFKEQ.

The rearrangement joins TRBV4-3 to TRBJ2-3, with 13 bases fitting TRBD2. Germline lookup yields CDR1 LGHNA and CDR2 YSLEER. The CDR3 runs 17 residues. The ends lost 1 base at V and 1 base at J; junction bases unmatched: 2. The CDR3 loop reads CASSQAGLAGGTDTQYF. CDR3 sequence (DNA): TGCGCCAGCAGCCAAGCAGGACTAGCGGGGGGCACAGATACGCAGTATTTT.

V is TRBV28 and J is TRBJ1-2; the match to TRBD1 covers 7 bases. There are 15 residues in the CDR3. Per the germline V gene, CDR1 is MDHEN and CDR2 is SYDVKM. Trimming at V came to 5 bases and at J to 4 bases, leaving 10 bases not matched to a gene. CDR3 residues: CASSRDRAGAYGYTF. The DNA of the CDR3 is TGTGCCAGCAGTCGAGACAGGGCTGGGGCCTATGGCTACACCTTC.

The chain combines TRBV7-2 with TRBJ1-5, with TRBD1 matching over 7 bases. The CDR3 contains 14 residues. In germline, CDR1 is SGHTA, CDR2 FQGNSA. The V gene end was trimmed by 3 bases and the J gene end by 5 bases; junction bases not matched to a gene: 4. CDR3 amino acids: CASSFGQADQPQHF. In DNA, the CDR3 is TGTGCCAGCAGCTTCGGACAGGCAGATCAGCCCCAGCATTTT.

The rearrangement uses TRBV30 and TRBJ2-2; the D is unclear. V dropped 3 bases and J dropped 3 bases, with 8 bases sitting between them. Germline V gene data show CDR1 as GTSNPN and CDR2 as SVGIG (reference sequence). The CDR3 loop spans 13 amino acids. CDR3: CAWRRWDTGELFF. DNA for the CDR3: TGTGCCTGGAGGAGGTGGGACACCGGGGAGCTGTTTTTT.

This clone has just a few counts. CDR3: CASSYRAEETQYF. As DNA, the CDR3 is TGTGCCAGCAGCTACAGGGCCGAAGAGACCCAGTACTTC. The chain carries TRBV5-4 and TRBJ2-5; maybe TRBD1 (6 bases). Trimming stripped 3 bases from V and 3 bases from J, with 9 bases between. The CDR3 totals 13 residues. In germline, CDR1 is SGHNT, CDR2 YYREEE (reference sequence).

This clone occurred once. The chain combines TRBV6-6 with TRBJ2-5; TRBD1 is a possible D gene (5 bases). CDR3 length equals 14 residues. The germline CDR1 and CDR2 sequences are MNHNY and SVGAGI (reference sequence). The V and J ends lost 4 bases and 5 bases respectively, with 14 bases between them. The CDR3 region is CASSSYQGPETQYF. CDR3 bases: TGTGCCAGCAGTTCCTACCAGGGCCCCGAGACCCAGTACTTC.

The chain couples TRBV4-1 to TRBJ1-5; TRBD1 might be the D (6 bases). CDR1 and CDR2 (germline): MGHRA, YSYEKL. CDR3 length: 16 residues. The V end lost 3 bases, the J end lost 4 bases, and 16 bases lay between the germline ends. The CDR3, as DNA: TGCGCCAGCAGCCACCCCGGGAGGGGGAAGAATCAGCCCCAGCATTTT. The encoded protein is CASSHPGRGKNQPQHF.

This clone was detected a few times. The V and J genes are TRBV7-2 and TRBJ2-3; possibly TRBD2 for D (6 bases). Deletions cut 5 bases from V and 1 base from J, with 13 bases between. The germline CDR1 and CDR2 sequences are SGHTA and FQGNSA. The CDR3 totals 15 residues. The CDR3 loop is CASSPRGGGTDTQYF. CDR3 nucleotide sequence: TGTGCCAGCAGCCCTAGGGGCGGGGGCACAGATACGCAGTATTTT.

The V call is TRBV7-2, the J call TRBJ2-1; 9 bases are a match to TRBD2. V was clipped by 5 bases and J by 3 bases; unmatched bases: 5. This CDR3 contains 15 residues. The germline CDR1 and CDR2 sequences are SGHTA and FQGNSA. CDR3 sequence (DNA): TGTGCCAGCAGCAAGAGCGGGGGGAACTACAATGAGCAGTTCTTC. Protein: CASSKSGGNYNEQFF. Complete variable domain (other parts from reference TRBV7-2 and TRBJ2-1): GAGVSQSPSNKVTEKGKDVELRCDPISGHTALYWYRQSLGQGLEFLIYFQGNSAPDKSGLPSDRFSAERTGGSVSTLTIQRTQQEDSAVYLCASSKSGGNYNEQFFGPGTRLTVL.

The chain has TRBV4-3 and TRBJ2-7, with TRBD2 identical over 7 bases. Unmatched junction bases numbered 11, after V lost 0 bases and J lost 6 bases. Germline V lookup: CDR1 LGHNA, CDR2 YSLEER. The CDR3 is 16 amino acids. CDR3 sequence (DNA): TGCGCCAGCAGCCAAGAACGGACGGGAGGACTCGGCGAGCAGTACTTC. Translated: CASSQERTGGLGEQYF.

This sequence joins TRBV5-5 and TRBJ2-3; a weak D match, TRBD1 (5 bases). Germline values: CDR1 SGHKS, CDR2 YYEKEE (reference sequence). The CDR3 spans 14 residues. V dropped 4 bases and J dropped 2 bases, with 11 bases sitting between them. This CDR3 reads CASSPDTFTDTQYF. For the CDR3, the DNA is TGTGCCAGCAGCCCGGACACATTCACAGATACGCAGTATTTT.

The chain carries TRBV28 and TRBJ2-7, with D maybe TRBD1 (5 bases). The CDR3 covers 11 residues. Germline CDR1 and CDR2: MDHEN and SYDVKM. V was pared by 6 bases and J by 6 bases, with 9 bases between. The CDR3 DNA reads TGTGCCAGCAGGACAGTTGGCGAGCAGTACTTC. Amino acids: CASRTVGEQYF.